This is a list of T cell receptor beta chains from one sample in a study of CD8 T cells in ankylosing spondylitis. Via MiXCR, TCRdb re-called the 5' RACE reads, giving one row per CDR3 protein. The repertoire holds fewer than 750,000 distinct CDR3 sequences, with 15% to 20% as singletons. Sequencing was performed on blood, either unsorted or a sorted T cell fraction (not recorded which). All receptors derive from a male donor with ankylosing spondylitis. Both conserved end residues are part of each CDR3. D genes are given only for firm matches. Not all rows give a size; the values are once, few, many and, for expanded clones, a class.

V	D	length	size	J	DNA	CDR3
TRBV20-1	TRBD2	19	few	TRBJ2-2	TGCAGTGCTAGCCTCAGGACTAGCGGGTCCGATAGAGACACCGGGGAGCTGTTTTTT	CSASLRTSGSDRDTGELFF
TRBV7-7	.	13	.	TRBJ1-1	TGTGCCAGCAGCTCTAGCCCTGACACTGAAGCTTTCTTT	CASSSSPDTEAFF
TRBV5-1	TRBD1	16	.	TRBJ2-3	TGCGCCAGCAGCGGCGGACAGGGGCGCGGGAAAGATACGCAGTATTTT	CASSGGQGRGKDTQYF
TRBV6-1	.	16	.	TRBJ1-2	TGTGCCAGCAGTGAATTGGGCAGGGGATCTAACTATGGCTACACCTTC	CASSELGRGSNYGYTF
TRBV29-1	TRBD2	15	few	TRBJ2-7	TGCAGCGTTCCCGAAACTAGCGGAGCCCTCTACGAGCAGTACTTC	CSVPETSGALYEQYF
TRBV5-1	.	14	once	TRBJ2-3	TGCGCCAGCAGCTTAAACAGGGTGACAGATACGCAGTATTTT	CASSLNRVTDTQYF
TRBV2	TRBD1	14	.	TRBJ2-2	TGTGCCAGCTTAACAGGGGGCCGAACCGGGGAGCTGTTTTTT	CASLTGGRTGELFF
TRBV7-2	.	13	few	TRBJ2-7	TGTGCCAGCAGCTTAGTTCAGAGGGTTGAGCAGTACTTC	CASSLVQRVEQYF
TRBV20-1	TRBD2	14	few	TRBJ2-7	TGCAGTGCTAGGATAGCGGGAGCTATAAACGAGCAGTACTTC	CSARIAGAINEQYF
TRBV3-1	.	15	few	TRBJ2-1	TGTGCCAGCAGCCAATTCCTAGCGAGCTACAATGAGCAGTTCTTC	CASSQFLASYNEQFF
TRBV27	.	13	.	TRBJ1-2	TGTGCCAGCAGTTTCGGCAGGGAACATGGCTACACCTTC	CASSFGREHGYTF
TRBV5-1	.	14	many	TRBJ2-3	TGCGCCAGCAGCTTGGCGGGAGTCACAGATACGCAGTATTTT	CASSLAGVTDTQYF
TRBV6-1	TRBD1	15	.	TRBJ2-3	TGTGCCAGCACCGACAGGGGGGGGACGTCAGATACGCAGTATTTT	CASTDRGGTSDTQYF
TRBV5-1	TRBD2	15	few	TRBJ2-3	TGCGCCAGCAGGGAGCGGGAGGGTTCCACAGATACGCAGTATTTT	CASREREGSTDTQYF
TRBV12-3/TRBV12-4	.	16	few	TRBJ2-1	TGTGCCAGCAGTTTCGGGGGCAGGGGGAATTACAATGAGCAGTTCTTC	CASSFGGRGNYNEQFF
TRBV4-2	TRBD2	16	few	TRBJ2-7	TGTGCCAGCAGCCCAAGGACTAGCGGGAGTATCTACGAGCAGTACTTC	CASSPRTSGSIYEQYF